This T cell receptor beta chain was obtained from a study of cytomegalovirus exposure and HLA in healthy donors. Looking at the study overall: Earlier, 100 million to 130 million unique TCR beta sequences were recovered from around 200 million T cells by an analysis. General study findings and limits: For most TCR beta V segments, an earlier analysis put the productive rate at about 87% or about 30% of the time. An analysis was carried out at a later point. It showed that HLA-associated TCR beta chains were more clonally expanded than equally common non-associated chains.

Germline-derived CDR1 and CDR2 are MGHRA and YSYEKL. V gave up 2 bases and J gave up 1 base, with 11 bases separating them. The CDR3 totals 15 residues. This clone came up once. Its antigen remains unidentified. PCR amplification relied on 60 Vbeta primers (plus 13 Jbeta primers). The repertoire was sequenced with immunoSEQ multiplex PCR; TCRdb's copy has only in-frame clones and lacks some. The sample shows some 140,000 clones, just under 80% of them seen only once. The chain is built from TRBV4-1 and TRBJ1-2; the D is unclear. Material: PBMCs. This clonotype was obtained from a man between 25 and 39 years old in good health. This CDR3 reads CASSQPRENNYGYTF. CDR3 nucleotides: TGCGCCAGCAGCCAACCTAGGGAGAATAACTATGGCTACACCTTC.